This T cell receptor (beta chain) derives from a study of blood T cell repertoires in COVID-19. Assay: immunoSEQ multiplex PCR; the TCRdb copy retains only in-frame clones and omits some. The repertoire holds about 220,000 clones, with 70% to 85% as singletons. Enrollees, roughly 18 to 95 years old, lived in approximately 24 US areas. Trimming took 4 bases from V and 9 from J, leaving 16 bases between them. Per germline, CDR1 SGHDT and CDR2 YYEEEE. The CDR3 sequence is 14 residues long. The chain has TRBV5-6 and TRBJ1-4, with D maybe TRBD1 (5 bases). The sequenced material came from PBMCs or T cells enriched from blood (not recorded which). This sequence originates from a woman in her 40s with acute COVID-19. Here the CDR3 reads CASSPGSAAQKLFF. CDR3 sequence (DNA): TGTGCCAGCAGCCCAGGGTCTGCAGCCCAAAAACTGTTTTTT.